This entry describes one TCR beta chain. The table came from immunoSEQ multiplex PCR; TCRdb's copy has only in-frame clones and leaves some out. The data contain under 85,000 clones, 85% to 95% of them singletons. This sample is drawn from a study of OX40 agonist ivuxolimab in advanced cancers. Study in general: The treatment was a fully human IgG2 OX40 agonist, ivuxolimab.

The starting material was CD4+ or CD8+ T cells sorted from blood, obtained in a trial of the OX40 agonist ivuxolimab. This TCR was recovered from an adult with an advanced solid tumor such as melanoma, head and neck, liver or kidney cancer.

CDR3 in DNA: TGCAGCGTTGAAGATCGTCCGTTACTACAGGGGGCAGAAGCAGGCTACACCTTC. Its translation is CSVEDRPLLQGAEAGYTF. J is TRBJ1-2 and V is TRBV29-1, with 9 bases aligning to TRBD1. Germline-derived CDR1 and CDR2 are SQVTM and ANQGSEA. V lost 0 bases to trimming and J lost 8 bases; unmatched junction nucleotides: 19. There are 18 residues in the CDR3. The full variable domain, with the rest looked up from reference TRBV29-1 and TRBJ1-2, is SAVISQKPSRDICQRGTSLTIQCQVDSQVTMMFWYRQQPGQSLTLIATANQGSEATYESGFVIDKFPISRPNLTFSTLTVSNMSPEDSSIYLCSVEDRPLLQGAEAGYTFGSGTRLTVV.